What follows are 28 T cell receptor beta chains derived from one specimen sequenced in a study of cytomegalovirus exposure and HLA in healthy donors. PCR employed 60 Vbeta and 13 Jbeta primers. The repertoire was sequenced with immunoSEQ multiplex PCR; TCRdb's copy has only in-frame clones and lacks some. The profile covers approximately 140,000 clones, with just under 65% appearing a single time and around 7.1% taken by the ten largest. Material for sequencing was PBMCs. The receptors originated from a woman in her fifties or sixties in good health and CMV-seropositive.

V and J are TRBV2 and TRBJ2-6, with a possible D match to TRBD1 (5 bases). Looked up from germline, CDR1 is SNHLY and CDR2 is FYNNEI. V lost 4 bases and J 3 bases, leaving 7 bases between the germline ends. This CDR3 region has 14 residues. CDR3 nucleotides: TGTGCCAGCAGTGTAGGGGATGGGGCCAACGTCCTGACTTTC. This translates into CASSVGDGANVLTF.

This clone was picked up one time. The J gene is TRBJ2-3, the V gene TRBV6-5; possibly TRBD2 for D (6 bases). This CDR3 contains 15 residues. Trimming took 2 bases from V and 1 from J, leaving 10 bases between them. Germline V gives CDR1 MNHEY, CDR2 SVGAGI. The CDR3 DNA reads TGTGCCAGCAGTTACGCTAGCGCCGGCACAGATACGCAGTATTTT. Its protein product is CASSYASAGTDTQYF.

CDR3 amino acids: CASSKPGQGRGELFF. The CDR3 bases are TGTGCCAGCAGTAAACCGGGACAGGGGCGGGGGGAGCTGTTTTTT. This chain joins TRBV2 and TRBJ2-2; 10 nucleotides agree with TRBD1. Germline values: CDR1 SNHLY, CDR2 FYNNEI. The CDR3 extends over 15 amino acids. J lost 8 bases, V lost 5 bases, and 8 bases had no gene match.

The chain links TRBV30 to TRBJ2-1, with D perhaps TRBD2 (5 bases). The CDR3 runs 11 residues. Trimming removed 4 bases at V and 5 bases at J, with 6 bases between. CDR1 and CDR2 from the germline V gene are GTSNPN and SVGIG (reference sequence). The DNA of the CDR3 is TGTGCCTGGACCGGGGACAATGAGCAGTTCTTC. It yields the protein CAWTGDNEQFF.

This clone was recorded a few times. The chain employs TRBV28 and TRBJ2-3; TRBD2 agrees at 11 bases. V lost 2 bases, J lost 2 bases, and 6 bases stayed unmatched. The CDR3 is made up of 17 amino acids. Germline values: CDR1 MDHEN, CDR2 SYDVKM. The CDR3 DNA reads as TGTGCCAGCAGTTTACGTGGGACTAGCGGAGTCACAGATACGCAGTATTTT. Protein sequence: CASSLRGTSGVTDTQYF.

This clone came up a few times. The chain has TRBV28 and TRBJ1-2, with D possibly being TRBD1 (6 bases). CDR1 and CDR2 from the germline V gene are MDHEN and SYDVKM. Trimming stripped 7 bases from V and 6 bases from J, with 12 bases between. This CDR3 has 12 residues. The CDR3 here is CASISGAHGYTF. CDR3 nucleotides: TGTGCCAGCATTTCAGGGGCGCATGGCTACACCTTC.

The chain joins TRBV18 to TRBJ1-5, with 8 bases lining up with TRBD1. The CDR3 has 17 amino acids. From germline, CDR1 is KGHSH and CDR2 LQKENI. V lost 3 bases, J lost 7 bases, and 14 bases stayed unmatched. CDR3 residues: CASSPTGAIISEQPQHF. CDR3 DNA: TGTGCCAGCTCACCGACAGGGGCCATAATTTCGGAACAGCCCCAGCATTTT.

This clone was counted only a few times. V is TRBV7-2 and J is TRBJ2-7, with D possibly matching TRBD1 (5 bases). Germline loops: CDR1 SGHTA, CDR2 FQGNSA. This CDR3 comprises 12 residues. Deletions cut 7 bases from V and 4 bases from J, with 11 bases between. This CDR3 reads CASTQGSYEQYF. CDR3 in DNA: TGTGCCAGCACGCAGGGTAGTTACGAGCAGTACTTC.

The J gene is TRBJ2-3, the V gene TRBV13, with D hard to call. Trimming shortened V by 5 bases and J by 4 bases, and 16 bases separated the two germline ends. In germline, CDR1 is PRHDT, CDR2 FYEKMQ (reference sequence). The CDR3 runs to 15 residues. As DNA, the CDR3 is TGTGCCAGCAGCACCCGTTCGCGAGTGCCAGATACGCAGTATTTT. Amino acid sequence: CASSTRSRVPDTQYF.

The chain uses TRBV30 and TRBJ2-7, with 8 nucleotides matching TRBD1. V lost 4 bases and J lost 5; bases outside the gene matches: 7. Germline V gives CDR1 GTSNPN, CDR2 SVGIG (reference sequence). CDR3 size: 13 residues. The CDR3 DNA reads as TGTGCCTGGAACAGGGGGGCTAGCGACGAGCAGTACTTC. Translation: CAWNRGASDEQYF.

The chain links TRBV18 to TRBJ2-7; 11 bases align to TRBD2. The CDR3 is 15 amino acids. Trimming cost V 4 bases and J 2 bases; bases outside gene matches: 4. The germline gives CDR1 KGHSH, CDR2 LQKENI. CDR3 bases: TGTGCCAGCTCACAGACTAGCGGGACTCCCTACGAGCAGTACTTC. Protein sequence: CASSQTSGTPYEQYF.

The chain links TRBV19 to TRBJ2-5, with D possibly being TRBD1 (6 bases). V was shortened by 2 bases and J by 1 base, with 14 bases between the two germline ends. From germline, CDR1 is LNHDA and CDR2 SQIVND (reference sequence). This CDR3 has 16 amino acids. CDR3 region: CASSIWSGVGQETQYF. The CDR3 DNA reads TGTGCCAGTAGTATATGGTCAGGGGTCGGCCAAGAGACCCAGTACTTC. Complete variable domain (other parts from reference TRBV19 and TRBJ2-5): DGGITQSPKYLFRKEGQNVTLSCEQNLNHDAMYWYRQDPGQGLRLIYYSQIVNDFQKGDIAEGYSVSREKKESFPLTVTSAQKNPTAFYLCASSIWSGVGQETQYFGPGTRLLVL.

This rearrangement joins TRBV4-3 to TRBJ2-3, with D maybe TRBD2 (6 bases). CDR1 LGHNA and CDR2 YSLEER come from the germline V gene. V lost 1 base, J lost 5 bases, and 19 bases lay in between. The CDR3 sequence is 17 residues long. CDR3 loop: CASSQATRGMGEDTQYF. CDR3 bases: TGCGCCAGCAGCCAAGCCACGCGCGGGATGGGGGAAGATACGCAGTATTTT.

V gene TRBV27 combines with J gene TRBJ2-1, with D perhaps TRBD2 (5 bases). V was pared by 3 bases and J by 10 bases, with 13 bases between. CDR1 and CDR2 (germline): MNHEY, SMNVEV (reference sequence). CDR3 length: 13 residues. CDR3 protein: CASSFAVSGEQFF. CDR3 DNA: TGTGCCAGCAGTTTTGCGGTGTCGGGAGAGCAGTTCTTC.

This clone was counted only a few times. The CDR3 loop reads CASSLEPYEQYF. The CDR3 bases are TGTGCCAGCAGCTTAGAGCCCTACGAGCAGTACTTC. The rearrangement uses TRBV7-9 and TRBJ2-7; no definite D call. The CDR3 runs 12 residues. V was trimmed by 1 base and J by 2 bases, leaving 3 bases between them. Germline V gene sequence: CDR1 SEHNR, CDR2 FQNEAQ (reference sequence). Full variable domain (missing parts from reference TRBV7-9 and TRBJ2-7): DTGVSQNPRHKITKRGQNVTFRCDPISEHNRLYWYRQTLGQGPEFLTYFQNEAQLEKSRLLSDRFSAERPKGSFSTLEIQRTEQGDSAMYLCASSLEPYEQYFGPGTRLTVT.

The J gene is TRBJ2-7, the V gene TRBV18; D might be TRBD1 (5 bases). Germline V gene lookup returns CDR1 KGHSH and CDR2 LQKENI. The CDR3 contains 13 residues. Between the trimmed V and J ends, which lost 3 bases and 5 bases, there was a span of 11 bases. The CDR3 DNA reads TGTGCCAGCTCACCGACAGTTAGCCACGAGCAGTACTTC. Its translation: CASSPTVSHEQYF.

The table lists this clone with a few counts. This sequence joins TRBV19 and TRBJ1-1; D is ambiguous. The CDR3 covers 13 residues. Germline values: CDR1 LNHDA, CDR2 SQIVND (reference sequence). The V end was cut by 7 bases, the J end by 1 base, with 10 bases between. This CDR3 reads CASNTGSNTEAFF. The CDR3 DNA reads TGTGCCAGTAATACGGGATCGAACACTGAAGCTTTCTTT.

This clone came up a few times. V usage is TRBV18 and J usage is TRBJ1-1; tentative D call: TRBD1 (6 bases). The ends were cut back, 4 bases at V and 0 bases at J, with 9 bases in the middle. Germline V gives CDR1 KGHSH, CDR2 LQKENI. The CDR3 contains 14 residues. The CDR3 region has the DNA TGTGCCAGCTCACGACAGGTCCTGAACACTGAAGCTTTCTTT. It translates to CASSRQVLNTEAFF.

Turning to this clone: Additional DNA sequences in this sample encode the identical CDR3. This chain joins TRBV5-1 and TRBJ2-7, with 8 bases fitting TRBD1. From germline, CDR1 is SGHRS and CDR2 YFSETQ. The CDR3 runs 14 residues. With 4 bases clipped from V and 3 bases from J, the junction kept 6 bases outside the gene matches. CDR3 bases: TGCGCCAGCAGCGCTGGACAGGGTAGCTACGAGCAGTACTTC. Protein sequence: CASSAGQGSYEQYF.

V gene TRBV5-8 combines with J gene TRBJ2-1, with a weak D call TRBD2 (6 bases). V was pared by 6 bases and J by 3 bases, with 7 bases between. In germline, CDR1 is SGHTS, CDR2 YDEGEE. The CDR3 extends over 12 amino acids. CDR3 nucleotide sequence: TGTGCCAGCATAGCGGACTACAATGAGCAGTTCTTC. It is translated as CASIADYNEQFF.

The genes are TRBV2 and TRBJ2-7; a weak D match, TRBD2 (6 bases). With 1 base removed from V and 2 bases from J, the gap between germline ends came to 18 bases. This CDR3 spans 17 amino acids. The germline gives CDR1 SNHLY, CDR2 FYNNEI. CDR3 sequence reads: CASSEELIGSGTYEQYF. CDR3 bases: TGTGCCAGCAGTGAAGAATTAATTGGTAGCGGAACCTACGAGCAGTACTTC.

The chain has TRBV5-8 and TRBJ1-2; no clear D. The germline gives CDR1 SGHTS, CDR2 YDEGEE. V lost 1 base and J lost 4, with 11 bases in between. CDR3 length: 14 amino acids. As DNA, the CDR3 is TGTGCCAGCAGCTTGTCCCGGGAGGGCTATGGCTACACCTTC. Encoded protein: CASSLSREGYGYTF.

The chain joins TRBV1 to TRBJ2-7; the DNA was not used to check the table's D call, TRBD1. TRBV1 is a listed pseudogene. The CDR3 is 16 residues long. DNA of the CDR3: TGCACCAGCAGCCAAGATCAAACCGGGACAGGGGACGAGCAGTACTTC. It translates to CTSSQDQTGTGDEQYF.

The V gene is TRBV19, the J gene TRBJ2-1; 13 bases match TRBD2. The CDR3 contains 16 residues. Germline values: CDR1 LNHDA, CDR2 SQIVND (reference sequence). After removal of 3 bases from V and 6 bases from J, the junction contained 5 bases not matched to a gene. The CDR3 here is CASSIWTSGRGNEQFF. The CDR3 region has the DNA TGTGCCAGTAGTATCTGGACTAGCGGGAGAGGCAATGAGCAGTTCTTC.

The CDR3 loop is CASSLAAEDTQYF. CDR3 nucleotide sequence: TGTGCCAGCAGCTTGGCAGCGGAAGATACGCAGTATTTT. J is TRBJ2-3 and V is TRBV7-3, with D possibly being TRBD2 (5 bases). Germline loops: CDR1 SGHTA, CDR2 FQGTGA. The V and J ends lost 3 bases and 5 bases respectively, with 9 bases between them. CDR3 length: 13 residues.

The rearrangement uses TRBV5-1 and TRBJ1-2; 8 bases match TRBD1. The CDR3 contains 15 residues. Germline CDR1 SGHRS, CDR2 YFSETQ. J gave up 6 bases and V 1 base, and 8 bases lay outside the gene matches. The CDR3 loop is CASSLTSGGVDGYTF. CDR3 DNA sequence: TGCGCCAGCAGCTTGACCTCAGGGGGCGTGGATGGCTACACCTTC.

The genes are TRBV19 and TRBJ1-5; TRBD1 is a possible D gene (5 bases). Trimming pared 5 bases from V and 5 bases from J, leaving 16 bases between. The germline V gene has CDR1 LNHDA and CDR2 SQIVND (reference sequence). The CDR3 is made up of 15 amino acids. CDR3 nucleotides: TGTGCCAGTAGTCGCGCAGGGTATGTCGATCAGCCCCAGCATTTT. As protein: CASSRAGYVDQPQHF.

This clone was detected a few times. The chain uses TRBV6-6 and TRBJ2-2; D unclear. V lost 6 bases and J 5 bases, leaving 13 bases between the germline ends. This CDR3 has 14 amino acids. The V gene's germline CDR1 is MNHNY and CDR2 SVGAGI (reference sequence). CDR3 region: CASRAERLTGELFF. CDR3 DNA: TGTGCCAGCAGGGCGGAGAGGTTAACCGGGGAGCTGTTTTTT.